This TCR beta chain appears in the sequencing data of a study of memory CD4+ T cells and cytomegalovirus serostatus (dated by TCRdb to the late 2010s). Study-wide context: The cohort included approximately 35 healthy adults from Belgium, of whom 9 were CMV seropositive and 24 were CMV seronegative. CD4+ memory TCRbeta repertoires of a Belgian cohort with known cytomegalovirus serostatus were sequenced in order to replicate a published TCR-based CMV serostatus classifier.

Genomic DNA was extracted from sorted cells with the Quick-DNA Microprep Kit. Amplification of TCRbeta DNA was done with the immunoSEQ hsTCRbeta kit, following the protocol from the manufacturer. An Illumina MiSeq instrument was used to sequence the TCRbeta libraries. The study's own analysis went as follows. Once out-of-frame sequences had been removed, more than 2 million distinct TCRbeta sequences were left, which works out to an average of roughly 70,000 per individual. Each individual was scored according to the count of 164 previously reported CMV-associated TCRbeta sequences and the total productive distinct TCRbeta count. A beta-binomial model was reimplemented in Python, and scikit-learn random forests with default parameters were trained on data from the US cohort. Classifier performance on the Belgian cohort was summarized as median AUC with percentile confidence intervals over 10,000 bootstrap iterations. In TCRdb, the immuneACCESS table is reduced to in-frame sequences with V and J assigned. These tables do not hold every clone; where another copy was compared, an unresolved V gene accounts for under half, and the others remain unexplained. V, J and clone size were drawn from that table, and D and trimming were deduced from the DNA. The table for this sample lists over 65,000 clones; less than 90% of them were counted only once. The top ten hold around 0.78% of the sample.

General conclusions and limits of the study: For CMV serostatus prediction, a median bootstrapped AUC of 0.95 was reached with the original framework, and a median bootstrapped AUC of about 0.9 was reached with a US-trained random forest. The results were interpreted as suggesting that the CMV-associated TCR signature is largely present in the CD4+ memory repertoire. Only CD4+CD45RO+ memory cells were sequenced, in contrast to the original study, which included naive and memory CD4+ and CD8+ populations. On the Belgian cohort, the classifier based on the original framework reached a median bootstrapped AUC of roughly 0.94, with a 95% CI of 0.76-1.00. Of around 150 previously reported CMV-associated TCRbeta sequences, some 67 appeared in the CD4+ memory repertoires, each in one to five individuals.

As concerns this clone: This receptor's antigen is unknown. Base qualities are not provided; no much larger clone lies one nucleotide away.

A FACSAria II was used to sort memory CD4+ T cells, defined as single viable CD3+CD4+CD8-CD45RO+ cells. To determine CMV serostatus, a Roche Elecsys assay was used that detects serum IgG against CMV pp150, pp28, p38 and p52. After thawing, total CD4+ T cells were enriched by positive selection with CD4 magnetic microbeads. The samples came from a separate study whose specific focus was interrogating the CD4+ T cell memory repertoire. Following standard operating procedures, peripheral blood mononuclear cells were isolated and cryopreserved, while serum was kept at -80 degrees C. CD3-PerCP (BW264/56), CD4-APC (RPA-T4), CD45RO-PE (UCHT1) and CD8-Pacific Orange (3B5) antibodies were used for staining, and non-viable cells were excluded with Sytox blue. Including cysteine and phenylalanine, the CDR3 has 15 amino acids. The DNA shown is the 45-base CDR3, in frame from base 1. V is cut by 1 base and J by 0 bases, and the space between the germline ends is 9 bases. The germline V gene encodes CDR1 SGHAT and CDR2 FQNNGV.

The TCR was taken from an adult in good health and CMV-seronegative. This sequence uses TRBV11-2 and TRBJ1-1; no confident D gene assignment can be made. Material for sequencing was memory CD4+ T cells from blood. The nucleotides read TGTGCCAGCAGCTTAGGGCGCGCCATGAACACTGAAGCTTTCTTT. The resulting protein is CASSLGRAMNTEAFF.